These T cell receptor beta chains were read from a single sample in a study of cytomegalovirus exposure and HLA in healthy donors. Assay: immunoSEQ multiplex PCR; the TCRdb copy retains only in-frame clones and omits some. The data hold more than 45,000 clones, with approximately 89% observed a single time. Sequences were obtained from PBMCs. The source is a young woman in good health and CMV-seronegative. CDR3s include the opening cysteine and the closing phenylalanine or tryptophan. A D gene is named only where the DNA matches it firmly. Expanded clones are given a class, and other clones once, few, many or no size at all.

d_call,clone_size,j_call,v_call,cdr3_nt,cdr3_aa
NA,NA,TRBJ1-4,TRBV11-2,TGTGCCAGCAGCCAGACTACAGGGTTTAATGAAAAACTGTTTTTT,CASSQTTGFNEKLFF
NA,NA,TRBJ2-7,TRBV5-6,TGTGCCAGCAGACCGGGACTGGGCGAGCAGTACTTC,CASRPGLGEQYF
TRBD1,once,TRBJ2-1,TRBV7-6,TGTGCCAGCAGCGCGGGACAGGCATTAGTGAATGAGCAGTTCTTC,CASSAGQALVNEQFF
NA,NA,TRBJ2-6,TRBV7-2,TGTGCCAGCAGCCCGCGGACAGCCCGCTCTGGGGCCAACGTCCTGACTTTC,CASSPRTARSGANVLTF
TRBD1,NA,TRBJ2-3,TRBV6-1,TGTGCCAGCAGTCGGGACAGGGGGCAAACAGATACGCAGTATTTT,CASSRDRGQTDTQYF
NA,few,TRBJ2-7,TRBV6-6,TGTGCCAGCAGTTACGTCCGGGGGTACGAGCAGTACTTC,CASSYVRGYEQYF
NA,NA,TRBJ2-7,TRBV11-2,TGTGCCAGCAGCTCACAGCCTTACGAGCAGTACTTC,CASSSQPYEQYF
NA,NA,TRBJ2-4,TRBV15,TGTGCCACCAGCAGAGATTCGCGGGGAGCCAAAAACATTCAGTACTTC,CATSRDSRGAKNIQYF
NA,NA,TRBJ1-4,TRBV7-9,TGTGCCAGCAGCCTCCAGGGGACGGAAAAACTGTTTTTT,CASSLQGTEKLFF
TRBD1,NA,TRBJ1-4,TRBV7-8,TGTGCCAGCAGCCGCGCCCCCGGGACAGGGGGCGCATCGGAAGAAAAACTGTTTTTT,CASSRAPGTGGASEEKLFF
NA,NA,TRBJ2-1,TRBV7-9,TGTGCCAGCAGCTCGAATGAGCAGTTCTTC,CASSSNEQFF
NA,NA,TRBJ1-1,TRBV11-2,TGTGCCAGCAGCTTAGACGCACGGTCAAACACTGAAGCTTTCTTT,CASSLDARSNTEAFF
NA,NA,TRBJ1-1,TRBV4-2,TGTGCCAGCAGCCAAGATCTAGTCGGAGAAGCTTTCTTT,CASSQDLVGEAFF
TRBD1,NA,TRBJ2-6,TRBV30,TGTGCCTGGAGTGTCAGTCCGGGACAGGGAGCTGGGGCCAACGTCCTGACTTTC,CAWSVSPGQGAGANVLTF
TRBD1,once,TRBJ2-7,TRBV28,TGTGCCAGCAGTCCCCGGGGACAGGCCTACGAGCAGTACTTC,CASSPRGQAYEQYF
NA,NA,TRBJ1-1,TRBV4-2,TGTGCCAGCAGCCAAGACCGGCAGGGCGACACTGAAGCTTTCTTT,CASSQDRQGDTEAFF
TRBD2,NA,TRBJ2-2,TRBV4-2,TGTGCCAGCAGCCACCCAGCGGGAGGGGTGAACACCGGGGAGCTGTTTTTT,CASSHPAGGVNTGELFF
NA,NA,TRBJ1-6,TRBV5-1,TGCGCCAGCAGCCCGGGGGATTTGACAGTTAATTCACCCCTCCACTTT,CASSPGDLTVNSPLHF
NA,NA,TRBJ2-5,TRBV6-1,TGTGCCAGCAGTGGCGGGGTCCAAGAGACCCAGTACTTC,CASSGGVQETQYF
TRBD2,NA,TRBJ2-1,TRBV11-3,TGTGCCAGCAGCTTGGGACTAGCCCTTTACAATGAGCAGTTCTTC,CASSLGLALYNEQFF
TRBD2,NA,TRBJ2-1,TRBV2,TGTGCCAGCACCGTAGGACTAGCGACGAATGAGCAGTTCTTC,CASTVGLATNEQFF
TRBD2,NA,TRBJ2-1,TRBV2,TGTGCCAGCGCCGGGACTAGCGGGGGGTTAGACAATGAGCAGTTCTTC,CASAGTSGGLDNEQFF
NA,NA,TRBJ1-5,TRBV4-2,TGTGCCAGCAGCCAAGAGAACCTCGGGGTCAGCAATCAGCCCCAGCATTTT,CASSQENLGVSNQPQHF
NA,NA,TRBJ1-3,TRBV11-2,TGTGCCAGCAGCTTCCAAAACACCATATATTTT,CASSFQNTIYF
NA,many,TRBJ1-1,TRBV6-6,TGTGCCAGTGGAGCGGGACTCTTGAACACTGAAGCTTTCTTT,CASGAGLLNTEAFF
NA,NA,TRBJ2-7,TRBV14,TGTGCCAGCAGCCCTAGCCCGGATCCCGCGGTCGAGCAGTACTTC,CASSPSPDPAVEQYF
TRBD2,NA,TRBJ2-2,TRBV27,TGTGCCAGCAGTCCCCTCCGAGCGGGAGGGGTCACCGGGGAGCTGTTTTTT,CASSPLRAGGVTGELFF
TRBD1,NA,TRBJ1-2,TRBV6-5,TGTGCCAGCAGTTACGACAGGGGCTATGGCTACACCTTC,CASSYDRGYGYTF
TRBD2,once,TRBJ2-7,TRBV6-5,TGTGCCAGCGGACGGGGGGCCTACGAGCAGTACTTC,CASGRGAYEQYF
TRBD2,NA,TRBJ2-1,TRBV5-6,TGTGCCAGCAGCTTGGGAGCGGGAGGTATCCATGAGCAGTTCTTC,CASSLGAGGIHEQFF
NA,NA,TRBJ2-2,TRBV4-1,TGCGCCAGCAGCCAAGGAACGGCGGGGACCGGGGAGCTGTTTTTT,CASSQGTAGTGELFF
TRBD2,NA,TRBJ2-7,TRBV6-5,TGTGCCAGCAGTTACTCGCGCGGGGGGATTTACGAGCAGTACTTC,CASSYSRGGIYEQYF
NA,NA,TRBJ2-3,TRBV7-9,TGTGCCAGCAGCTTAGATGCCCAGACGCAGTATTTT,CASSLDAQTQYF
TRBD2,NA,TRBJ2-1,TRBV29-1,TGCAGCGTTGAGTCGGGGAGGGCCGTTAAGAATGAGCAGTTCTTC,CSVESGRAVKNEQFF
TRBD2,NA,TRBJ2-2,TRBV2,TGTGCCAGCAGTGCGGAACTAGCGGGCCCCACCGGGGAGCTGTTTTTT,CASSAELAGPTGELFF
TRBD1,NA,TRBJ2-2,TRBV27,TGTGCCAGCAGACACCTTAACCCCCGGACAGGGAACACCGGGGAGCTGTTTTTT,CASRHLNPRTGNTGELFF
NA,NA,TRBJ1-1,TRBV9,TGTGCCAGCAGCGAGACAAGTGACACTGAAGCTTTCTTT,CASSETSDTEAFF
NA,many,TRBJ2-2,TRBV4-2,TGTGCCAGCAGCCAAGGCAATGCAGGTCCTCACACCGGGGAGCTGTTTTTT,CASSQGNAGPHTGELFF
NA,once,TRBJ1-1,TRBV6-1,TGTGCCAGCAGTGCAAACCCAACAGGAGGGACTGAAGCTTTCTTT,CASSANPTGGTEAFF
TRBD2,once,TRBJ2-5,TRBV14,TGTGCCAGCAGCCAAAACCCTAGCGGGAGAGAACAGACCCAGTACTTC,CASSQNPSGREQTQYF
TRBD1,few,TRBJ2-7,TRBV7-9,TGTGCCAGCAGCTTAGCCACAGGGGGTAGGTCCTACGAGCAGTACTTC,CASSLATGGRSYEQYF
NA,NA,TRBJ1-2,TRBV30,TGTGCCTGGAGTGTAAAGGGGGAAGCTAACTATGGCTACACCTTC,CAWSVKGEANYGYTF
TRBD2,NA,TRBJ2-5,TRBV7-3,TGTGCCAGCAGCTTATCCGGCGGGGGGGCCGTACAAGAGACCCAGTACTTC,CASSLSGGGAVQETQYF
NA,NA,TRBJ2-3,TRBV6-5,TGTGCCAGCAGTTCTTGGGGAGGAGATACGCAGTATTTT,CASSSWGGDTQYF
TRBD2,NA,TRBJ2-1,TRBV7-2,TGTGCCAGCAGCTTTCTAGCGGGGGGACCTCCGACTCACAATGAGCAGTTCTTC,CASSFLAGGPPTHNEQFF
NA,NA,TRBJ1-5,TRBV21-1,TGTGCCAGCAGCAAAGCCGGACAGGGCCATCAGCCCCAGCATTTT,CASSKAGQGHQPQHF
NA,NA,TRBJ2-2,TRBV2,TGTGCCAGCAGTGGGAGAAGCCTCAGGAACACCGGGGAGCTGTTTTTT,CASSGRSLRNTGELFF
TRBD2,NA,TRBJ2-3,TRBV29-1,TGCAGCGTTACTCCCCCCCCTCCTCCGGGGGGGGACTTTAGCACAGATACGCAGTATTTT,CSVTPPPPPGGDFSTDTQYF
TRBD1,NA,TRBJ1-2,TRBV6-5,TGTGCCAGCAGTTATGACAGGGCGACCTATGGCTACACCTTC,CASSYDRATYGYTF
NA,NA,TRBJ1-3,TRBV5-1,TGCGCCAGCAGCCCGGGGGGACCTGGAAACACCATATATTTT,CASSPGGPGNTIYF
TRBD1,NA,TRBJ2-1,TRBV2,TGTGCCAGCAGTGCCGGGACAGGGGGGGGGTCCTACAATGAGCAGTTCTTC,CASSAGTGGGSYNEQFF
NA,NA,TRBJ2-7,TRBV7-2,TGTGCCAGCAGCTTATTCCCCCCCCCGGGTCAGCAGTACTTC,CASSLFPPPGQQYF
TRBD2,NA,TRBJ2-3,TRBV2,TGTGCCACCCCCTACCGGGCCGGACTAGCGGGATCGGATACGCAGTATTTT,CATPYRAGLAGSDTQYF
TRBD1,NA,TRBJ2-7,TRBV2,TGTGCCAGCAGTACGGGGACAGGGTTCTACGAGCAGTACTTC,CASSTGTGFYEQYF